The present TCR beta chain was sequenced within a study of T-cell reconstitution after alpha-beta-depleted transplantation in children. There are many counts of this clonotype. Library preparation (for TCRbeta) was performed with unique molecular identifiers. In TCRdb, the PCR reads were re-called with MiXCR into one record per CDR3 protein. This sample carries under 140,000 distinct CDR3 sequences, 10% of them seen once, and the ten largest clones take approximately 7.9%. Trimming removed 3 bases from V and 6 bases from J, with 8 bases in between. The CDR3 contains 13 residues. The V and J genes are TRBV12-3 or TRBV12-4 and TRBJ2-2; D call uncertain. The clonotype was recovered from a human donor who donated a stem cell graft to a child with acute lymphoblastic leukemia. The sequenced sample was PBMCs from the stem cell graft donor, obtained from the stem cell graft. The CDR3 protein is CASSLVEAGELFF. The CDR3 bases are TGTGCCAGCAGTTTGGTCGAGGCCGGGGAGCTGTTTTTT.